This T cell receptor (beta chain) appears in the sequencing data of a study of regulatory T cells in long-lasting Graves disease. iRepertoire HTBI primers and Arm-PCR of CDR3 regions built TCR beta libraries. TCRdb passed the multiplex PCR reads through MiXCR, listing each CDR3 protein once. This sample yields roughly 430,000 distinct CDR3 sequences, of which about 15% are seen a single time; around 11% belongs to the top ten. At least ten counts were recorded for this clonotype. The sample's time point: newly diagnosed GD, antithyroid drugs for less than 3 months. Making the TCR library involved RNA that had been extracted from PBMCs. This sample was shared with a second study, whose subject was T cells in Graves' hyperthyroidism and ophthalmopathy. As that study records: Stability of Graves' hyperthyroidism was defined as absent ophthalmopathy progression within 18 months. Prediction of ophthalmopathy progression came a median around 7.1 months pre-onset.

This specimen consisted of peripheral blood mononuclear cells (PBMCs), obtained at new diagnosis, from a patient treated with antithyroid drugs. This sequence originates from a woman in her 30s with Graves disease.

The CDR3 coding sequence is TGTGCCAGCAGCCCCCGGTACGCTAACTATGGCTACACCTTC. It translates to CASSPRYANYGYTF. The chain couples TRBV3-1 to TRBJ1-2, with D unresolved. V was cut by 4 bases and J by 0 bases, with 9 bases left in between. CDR1 LGHDT and CDR2 YNNKEL come from the germline V gene (reference sequence). The CDR3 is 14 residues long.